Following are 25 T cell receptor beta chains from one sample sequenced in a study of T cell responses to AZD1222 COVID-19 vaccine. Produced via immunoSEQ multiplex PCR; TCRdb's table is partial and in-frame only. The table records some 130,000 clones, roughly 93% of them present only once. The sample here was peripheral blood, taken on day 0 of AZD1222 vaccination. The receptor set was obtained from an adult in good health.

The gene calls are TRBV5-8 and TRBJ1-1; TRBD1 is a possible D gene (5 bases). The ends were cut back, 3 bases at V and 1 base at J, with 10 bases in the middle. The CDR3 is made up of 14 amino acids. The germline V gene has CDR1 SGHTS and CDR2 YDEGEE. The CDR3 nucleotides read TGTGCCAGCAGCTGGGCCGGGACGAACACTGAAGCTTTCTTT. Its translation is CASSWAGTNTEAFF.

The genes are TRBV19 and TRBJ2-3; 12 nucleotides line up with TRBD2. CDR3 length: 15 amino acids. Trimming at V came to 3 bases and at J to 7 bases, leaving 5 bases not matched to a gene. Germline V lookup: CDR1 LNHDA, CDR2 SQIVND (reference sequence). CDR3 region: CASSILAGGPNTQYF. As DNA, the CDR3 is TGTGCCAGTAGTATTCTAGCGGGAGGGCCGAATACGCAGTATTTT.

The V call is TRBV2, the J call TRBJ1-4, with 8 positions matching TRBD1. Germline V CDR1 and CDR2: SNHLY, FYNNEI. Trimming took 6 bases from V and 8 from J; bases not matched to a gene: 11. The CDR3 sequence is 15 residues long. The CDR3 region has the DNA TGTGCCAGCAGGCAAAACAGGGGGTCGAGCGAAAAACTGTTTTTT. This codes for CASRQNRGSSEKLFF.

The chain uses TRBV6-5 and TRBJ1-1; unclear D gene. Germline V gene lookup returns CDR1 MNHEY and CDR2 SVGAGI. The CDR3 spans 14 residues. The V and J ends lost 5 bases and 0 bases respectively, with 10 bases between them. CDR3 bases: TGTGCCAGCAGTCAAACGCGGCTGAACACTGAAGCTTTCTTT. This encodes CASSQTRLNTEAFF.

The chain combines TRBV19 with TRBJ2-3, with 8 bases fitting TRBD1. Trimming cost V 7 bases and J 3 bases; bases outside gene matches: 12. The CDR3 consists of 16 residues. From germline, CDR1 is LNHDA and CDR2 SQIVND (reference sequence). In DNA, the CDR3 is TGTGCCAGTATCCAGGGGGCAGGGGGCGAGACAGATACGCAGTATTTT. The encoded protein is CASIQGAGGETDTQYF.

The genes are TRBV20-1 and TRBJ1-1; 8 bases are shared with TRBD1. The J segment lost 9 bases and the V segment lost 6 bases, leaving 6 bases of the junction unmatched. The CDR3 sequence is 11 residues long. Per the germline V gene, CDR1 is DFQATT and CDR2 is SNEGSKA (reference sequence). The CDR3 is CSAKTGDKAFF. The DNA of the CDR3 is TGCAGTGCAAAGACAGGGGACAAAGCTTTCTTT.

The chain has TRBV27 and TRBJ2-7; possibly TRBD1 or TRBD2 for D (5 bases each). Trimming stripped 2 bases from V and 3 bases from J, with 17 bases between. The CDR3 spans 16 residues. Per the germline V gene, CDR1 is MNHEY and CDR2 is SMNVEV (reference sequence). The CDR3 DNA sequence: TGTGCCAGCAGTTTAACCCGGGACCAGAGTTTCTACGAGCAGTACTTC. It specifies CASSLTRDQSFYEQYF.

The chain employs TRBV6-1 and TRBJ1-2; D not certain. The CDR3 length is 13 residues. Germline loops: CDR1 MNHNS, CDR2 SASEGT. Trimming shortened V by 2 bases and J by 4 bases, and 8 bases separated the two germline ends. The CDR3 loop reads CASSESGSYGYTF. As DNA, the CDR3 is TGTGCCAGCAGTGAATCGGGCAGCTATGGCTACACCTTC.

V is TRBV4-2 and J is TRBJ1-5; D gene uncertain. Trimming took 0 bases from V and 9 from J, leaving 18 bases between them. CDR1 is LGHNA, CDR2 YNFKEQ, per germline. The CDR3 is made up of 16 amino acids. CDR3 coding DNA: TGTGCCAGCAGCCAAGATTCCGTTGGCACCTATCGGCCCCAGCATTTT. It specifies CASSQDSVGTYRPQHF.

The genes are TRBV19 and TRBJ2-2; TRBD2 is a possible D gene (5 bases). The CDR3 totals 14 residues. Per the germline V gene, CDR1 is LNHDA and CDR2 is SQIVND (reference sequence). Trimming removed 7 bases from V and 2 bases from J, with 11 bases in between. The CDR3 here is CASMLGRNTGELFF. The CDR3 nucleotides read TGTGCCAGTATGCTAGGGAGAAACACCGGGGAGCTGTTTTTT.

V and J are TRBV19 and TRBJ1-5, with 7 bases lining up with TRBD1. Germline values: CDR1 LNHDA, CDR2 SQIVND (reference sequence). V shed 5 bases and J 2 bases; nucleotides not matched to a gene: 9. CDR3 length equals 16 residues. The CDR3 sequence is CASSPLTGPGNQPQHF. The CDR3 nucleotides are TGTGCCAGTAGTCCCCTGACAGGGCCGGGCAATCAGCCCCAGCATTTT.

The gene calls are TRBV19 and TRBJ2-3; 10 nucleotides agree with TRBD2. Germline assignment: CDR1 LNHDA and CDR2 SQIVND (reference sequence). Trimming cost V 0 bases and J 1 base; bases outside gene matches: 10. The CDR3 loop spans 19 amino acids. In DNA form, the CDR3 reads TGTGCCAGTAGTATAGATGGAAGTTTGACTAGCGGGCGCACAGATACGCAGTATTTT. As protein: CASSIDGSLTSGRTDTQYF.

This chain connects TRBV30 to TRBJ2-1, with 15 bases lining up with TRBD2. The CDR3 totals 16 residues. The J segment lost 4 bases and the V segment lost 2 bases, leaving 3 bases of the junction unmatched. Germline values: CDR1 GTSNPN, CDR2 SVGIG (reference sequence). The CDR3 region is CAWSFGLAGGYNEQFF. Written as DNA, the CDR3 is TGTGCCTGGAGTTTTGGACTAGCGGGAGGGTACAATGAGCAGTTCTTC. Full variable domain (rest looked up from reference TRBV30 and TRBJ2-1): SQTIHQWPATLVQPVGSPLSLECTVEGTSNPNLYWYRQAAGRGLQLLFYSVGIGQISSEVPQNLSASRPQDRQFILSSKKLLLSDSGFYLCAWSFGLAGGYNEQFFGPGTRLTVL.

This chain joins TRBV10-3 and TRBJ1-5, with 9 bases matching TRBD1. The length of the CDR3 is 13 residues. Germline V CDR1 and CDR2: ENHRY, SYGVKD. The trim removed 3 bases at V and 11 bases at J, leaving 5 bases unmatched. CDR3 sequence (DNA): TGTGCCATCAGTGAACAGGGGGCCCCGACCCAGCATTTT. This gives the protein CAISEQGAPTQHF.

The genes are TRBV27 and TRBJ2-3; TRBD2 matches 12 bases. Germline V gene sequence: CDR1 MNHEY, CDR2 SMNVEV (reference sequence). The J segment lost 4 bases and the V segment lost 3 bases, leaving 11 bases of the junction unmatched. The CDR3 has 18 amino acids. CDR3 nucleotides: TGTGCCAGCAGTTTGGGGCTAGCGGGAGGGCCTTACGCAGATACGCAGTATTTT. It codes for CASSLGLAGGPYADTQYF.

In its sample, this clone was seen once. This sequence joins TRBV7-3 and TRBJ2-5; D may match TRBD1 or TRBD2 (5 bases each). The V end lost 5 bases, the J end lost 2 bases, and 15 bases lay between the germline ends. Germline V gene lookup returns CDR1 SGHTA and CDR2 FQGTGA. The CDR3 consists of 15 residues. The CDR3 region is CASSPGPTRQETQYF. DNA of the CDR3: TGTGCCAGCAGCCCGGGACCGACCCGGCAAGAGACCCAGTACTTC.

The chain has TRBV28 and TRBJ2-2; no definite D call. V was clipped by 7 bases and J by 1 base, with 7 bases between them. There are 13 residues in the CDR3. CDR1 is MDHEN and CDR2 is SYDVKM in the germline V gene. The CDR3 DNA follows: TGTGCCAGCATGCACCAGAACACCGGGGAGCTGTTTTTT. Translation: CASMHQNTGELFF.

The chain combines TRBV2 with TRBJ2-3; TRBD2 is a possible D gene (6 bases). The germline CDR1 and CDR2 sequences are SNHLY and FYNNEI. This CDR3 has 14 residues. V was clipped by 8 bases and J by 2 bases, with 14 bases between them. The CDR3 nucleotides read TGTGCCAGCGATGCGGGACTTTACACAGATACGCAGTATTTT. Its protein product is CASDAGLYTDTQYF.

The rearrangement links TRBV7-3 to TRBJ2-3; D uncertain. The CDR3 has 13 amino acids. Germline V CDR1 and CDR2: SGHTA, FQGTGA. The ends were cut back, 4 bases at V and 8 bases at J, with 13 bases in the middle. This CDR3 is CASSYYPSPTQYF. DNA for the CDR3: TGTGCCAGCAGCTACTATCCCAGCCCTACGCAGTATTTT.

The gene calls are TRBV5-1 and TRBJ1-2; no definite D call. This CDR3 is built from 16 residues. CDR1 is SGHRS, CDR2 YFSETQ, per germline. V gave up 0 bases and J gave up 10 bases, with 22 bases separating them. The CDR3 bases are TGCGCCAGCAGCTTGGCCGGAGATCAAAGGTCAGAATCCTACACCTTC. This gives the protein CASSLAGDQRSESYTF. Based on the CDR3 plus reference TRBV5-1 and TRBJ1-2, the full variable domain is KAGVTQTPRYLIKTRGQQVTLSCSPISGHRSVSWYQQTPGQGLQFLFEYFSETQRNKGNFPGRFSGRQFSNSRSEMNVSTLELGDSALYLCASSLAGDQRSESYTFGSGTRLTVV.

This clone appeared a single time. The CDR3 region has the DNA TGTGCCAGCAGCCCACGGACTAGCGGGTCGAATGAGCAGTTCTTC. Residues: CASSPRTSGSNEQFF. This rearrangement joins TRBV11-1 to TRBJ2-1; TRBD2 aligns across 11 bases. J lost 7 bases, V lost 5 bases, and 7 bases had no gene match. In germline, CDR1 is SGHAT, CDR2 FQDESV (reference sequence). The CDR3 spans 15 residues.

CDR3 loop: CSVEGSTALNYGYTF. CDR3 DNA: TGCAGCGTTGAAGGTTCTACAGCCCTTAACTATGGCTACACCTTC. The chain carries TRBV29-1 and TRBJ1-2; D remains unclear. This CDR3 is built from 15 residues. V was shortened by 1 base and J by 1 base, with 13 bases between the two germline ends. The germline gives CDR1 SQVTM, CDR2 ANQGSEA.

This rearrangement joins TRBV2 to TRBJ1-2; the D is unclear. V lost 7 bases to trimming and J lost 0 bases, with 12 bases between them. Germline loops: CDR1 SNHLY, CDR2 FYNNEI. The CDR3 totals 14 residues. CDR3 sequence: CASTSSQANYGYTF. CDR3 coding DNA: TGTGCCAGCACTTCGTCACAAGCTAACTATGGCTACACCTTC.

This sequence joins TRBV3-1 (or the pseudogene TRBV3-2) and TRBJ1-1; D gene ambiguous. Trimming stripped 4 bases from V and 4 bases from J, with 13 bases between. The CDR3 is 14 residues long. The germline V gene encodes CDR1 LGHDT and CDR2 YNNKEL (reference sequence). CDR3 DNA sequence: TGTGCCAGCAGCCCCGGTGGAGGGAGCACTGAAGCTTTCTTT. It translates to CASSPGGGSTEAFF.

This chain uses TRBV27 with TRBJ2-2; D uncertain. CDR1 MNHEY and CDR2 SMNVEV come from the germline V gene (reference sequence). The CDR3 loop spans 16 amino acids. V was clipped by 5 bases and J by 2 bases, with 15 bases between them. CDR3 in DNA: TGTGCCAGCAGTCCTCCCCAACACCTTAACACCGGGGAGCTGTTTTTT. Protein: CASSPPQHLNTGELFF.